This entry features one TCR beta chain sequence. TCRdb's table, derived via immunoSEQ multiplex PCR, lists solely in-frame clones and lacks some. The sample holds about 2.4 million clones, approximately 94% seen once. The data were taken from a study of shared clonotypes between healthy human individuals. The sequence came from a man aged 18 to 29 in good health. Some clones in this sample may be carry-over from other donors' samples. The specimen was naive CD4+ T cells from PBMCs. Sample subset: CD45RA+ positively selected.

The CDR3 loop is CASSPSLGQGTSNTGELFF. DNA for the CDR3: TGTGCCAGCAGCCCTTCGTTGGGACAGGGAACTTCAAACACCGGGGAGCTGTTTTTT. V gene TRBV11-2 combines with J gene TRBJ2-2; 9 bases map to TRBD1. The junction had 15 bases not matched to a gene; V was cut back by 5 bases and J by 2 bases. CDR1 is SGHAT, CDR2 FQNNGV, per germline. This CDR3 contains 19 residues.